The clone carrying this T cell receptor (beta chain) came up a few times. The sample originates from a study of CD8+ T cells in alopecia areata. Extracted RNA was reverse transcribed into cDNA, the sequencing template. Profiled with immunoSEQ multiplex PCR; TCRdb holds only in-frame clones, not every one. The sample consists of roughly 150,000 clones, about 53% of them appearing once. CDR1 and CDR2 (germline): LGHNA, YSLEER. This CDR3 contains 13 residues. Deletions cut 4 bases from V and 7 bases from J, with 14 bases between. Sequencing was performed on CD8+ T cells sorted from blood, taken at week 0. The J gene is TRBJ2-7, the V gene TRBV4-3; D perhaps matches TRBD1 (6 bases). The TCR was taken from a human donor with alopecia areata. The CDR3 spells CASSPAGDGEQYF. CDR3 sequence (DNA): TGCGCCAGCAGCCCAGCAGGGGACGGGGAGCAGTACTTC.